This T cell receptor beta chain originates from a study of blood T cell repertoires in COVID-19. Germline V CDR1 and CDR2: SGHAT, FQNNGV. With V trimmed by 5 bases and J by 5 bases, 6 bases remained unmatched. The CDR3 extends over 14 amino acids. TCRdb keeps only in-frame clones here, not all; method: immunoSEQ multiplex PCR. The table lists over 200,000 clones, around 83% of them singletons. Sequencing was done on a sample of peripheral blood. This clonotype was obtained from a woman in her forties or fifties with acute or convalescent COVID-19. This sequence joins TRBV11-2 and TRBJ2-1, with 7 bases aligning to TRBD1. This CDR3 reads CASSPGTANNEQFF. The DNA of the CDR3 is TGTGCCAGCAGCCCCGGGACAGCGAACAATGAGCAGTTCTTC.